Shown below are 14 T cell receptor beta chains from a single sample sequenced in a study of CD8 T cells in Susac syndrome. Reverse transcription of roughly 0.5 to 1 ug RNA was carried out with random hexamers. MiXCR, run by TCRdb on the immunoSEQ multiplex PCR reads, gives a single entry per CDR3 protein. The repertoire has approximately 150,000 distinct CDR3 sequences, 85% to 95% of them found once; the top ten carry around 0.13%. The sequenced material came from CD4+ T cells from PBMCs. These receptors all stem from a human donor in good health.

The table lists this clonotype with a count of one. The chain combines TRBV7-9 with TRBJ2-2; 10 nucleotides match TRBD1. The V and J ends lost 5 bases and 3 bases, in that order; junction bases with no gene match: 6. Germline assignment: CDR1 SEHNR and CDR2 FQNEAQ (reference sequence). The CDR3 contains 16 residues. Written as DNA, the CDR3 is TGTGCCAGCAGCGCCGTAGGGACAGGGGACACCGGGGAGCTGTTTTTT. Protein: CASSAVGTGDTGELFF.

The V and J genes are TRBV6-5 and TRBJ2-3, with 8 bases lining up with TRBD2. Trimming took 1 base from V and 1 from J; bases not matched to a gene: 7. The CDR3 is 17 residues long. From germline, CDR1 is MNHEY and CDR2 SVGAGI. This CDR3 reads CASSYWASGGRTDTQYF. The CDR3 coding sequence is TGTGCCAGCAGTTACTGGGCGAGCGGGGGCCGCACAGATACGCAGTATTTT.

This clonotype was seen a few times. The rearrangement joins TRBV19 to TRBJ1-5; tentative D call: TRBD1 (5 bases). This CDR3 spans 13 amino acids. CDR1 is LNHDA, CDR2 SQIVND, per germline (reference sequence). V dropped 5 bases and J dropped 4 bases, with 9 bases sitting between them. The CDR3 DNA reads TGTGCCAGTAGTGCGGGGGGGAATCAGCCCCAGCATTTT. This sequence encodes CASSAGGNQPQHF.

The rearrangement links TRBV2 to TRBJ1-1; possibly TRBD1 for D (6 bases). This CDR3 spans 14 amino acids. The germline V gene has CDR1 SNHLY and CDR2 FYNNEI. CDR3 DNA sequence: TGTGGCTCCTGCAGGGACAAAAAGAACACTGAAGCTTTCTTT. Amino acid sequence: CGSCRDKKNTEAFF.

This sequence joins TRBV27 and TRBJ2-1; 8 bases agree with TRBD1. Germline V lookup: CDR1 MNHEY, CDR2 SMNVEV (reference sequence). This CDR3 contains 15 residues. With 4 bases clipped from V and 4 bases from J, the junction kept 6 bases outside the gene matches. CDR3 nucleotides: TGTGCCAGCAGTTCGCAGGGGGCTGGGTACAATGAGCAGTTCTTC. It encodes CASSSQGAGYNEQFF.

This chain links TRBV5-6 with TRBJ2-1; D is perhaps TRBD1 (5 bases). The CDR3 consists of 17 residues. From germline, CDR1 is SGHDT and CDR2 YYEEEE. V lost 4 bases, J lost 6 bases, and 23 bases lay in between. As DNA, the CDR3 is TGTGCCAGCAGCCCCCCCCTGACAAGGGGTAGAGGCAATGAGCAGTTCTTC. As protein: CASSPPLTRGRGNEQFF.

This clonotype was detected only once. The CDR3 DNA reads TGTGCCAGCAGCCCTCGATTGGGACAGGGAGAGACCCAGTACTTC. It encodes CASSPRLGQGETQYF. The V call is TRBV9, the J call TRBJ2-5, with TRBD1 identical over 9 bases. Germline trimming cut 4 bases from V and 4 bases from J; bases unmatched to any gene: 8. Per the germline V gene, CDR1 is SGDLS and CDR2 is YYNGEE. The CDR3 contains 15 residues.

CDR3 sequence: CASSHSQVESYTF. CDR3 in DNA: TGTGCCAGCAGCCATTCTCAGGTGGAAAGCTACACCTTC. The chain combines TRBV3-1 with TRBJ1-2, with unresolved D. Germline V lookup: CDR1 LGHDT, CDR2 YNNKEL (reference sequence). Trimming took off 3 bases at V and 9 bases at J, with 14 bases between the two ends. The CDR3 length is 13 residues.

The rearrangement links TRBV5-1 to TRBJ1-1; D gene unclear. The CDR3 length is 14 residues. Trimming left V 3 bases short and J 1 base short, with 10 bases between. Germline CDR1 and CDR2: SGHRS and YFSETQ. CDR3 sequence: CASSWFDQNTEAFF. The CDR3 DNA sequence: TGCGCCAGCAGCTGGTTTGACCAGAACACTGAAGCTTTCTTT.

This sequence joins TRBV6-5 and TRBJ1-1; perhaps TRBD1 as D (5 bases). This CDR3 comprises 10 residues. The germline V gene has CDR1 MNHEY and CDR2 SVGAGI. Trimming cost V 8 bases and J 6 bases, with 7 bases left between them. CDR3 nucleotide sequence: TGTGCCAGCGGGGGTCCTGAAGCTTTCTTT. It codes for CASGGPEAFF.

This chain joins TRBV7-9 and TRBJ1-5; the match to TRBD1 covers 7 bases. Germline lookup yields CDR1 SEHNR and CDR2 FQNEAQ (reference sequence). Losses at the gene ends were 3 bases for V and 5 bases for J; bases not matched to a gene: 13. This CDR3 contains 17 residues. The CDR3 region is CASSFKRTGQGDQPQHF. The CDR3 DNA follows: TGTGCCAGCAGCTTTAAGAGGACGGGGCAGGGGGATCAGCCCCAGCATTTT.

This clonotype was seen a handful of times. The genes are TRBV7-6 and TRBJ2-5, with D unclear. Trimming left V 4 bases short and J 5 bases short, with 5 bases between. The germline gives CDR1 SGHVS, CDR2 FNYEAQ. This CDR3 is built from 11 residues. CDR3 protein: CASSSLETQYF. CDR3 bases: TGTGCCAGCAGCTCTTTGGAGACCCAGTACTTC.

This chain uses TRBV12-3 or TRBV12-4 with TRBJ2-7, with a possible D match to TRBD2 (6 bases). CDR3 size: 14 residues. V was cut by 5 bases and J by 2 bases, with 13 bases left in between. The CDR3 is CASSTRWRAYEQYF. The CDR3 nucleotides are TGTGCCAGCAGTACCCGATGGAGGGCCTACGAGCAGTACTTC.

This clonotype has a single count. The chain joins TRBV7-7 to TRBJ2-5; D might be TRBD2 (5 bases). CDR3 length: 14 residues. V was trimmed by 1 base and J by 4 bases, leaving 10 bases between them. The germline V gene encodes CDR1 SSHAT and CDR2 FNYEAQ (reference sequence). The CDR3 bases are TGTGCCAGCAGCTTAGACGGGGTCGGAGAGACCCAGTACTTC. As protein: CASSLDGVGETQYF.